This TCR beta chain came from a study of blood T cell repertoires in COVID-19 (dated by TCRdb to about 2020). In terms of the full investigation: The collaborator samples originated in the United States, Italy and Spain and spanned the acute and convalescent phases of COVID-19. The material from the prospective study consisted of cDNA or gDNA derived from T cells, B-cell-depleted T cells, or PBMCs. The dataset comprised deeply sampled blood TCRbeta repertoires from subjects exposed to, actively infected with, or recovered from COVID-19. A freely available public database, intended as a resource for researchers studying the immune response to SARS-CoV-2, is where the repertoires were released. The samples were drawn from the first 160 participants of the ongoing ImmuneRACE study and from 950 to 1,500 subjects provided by 6 global collaborators. Sample metadata almost always included a de-identified subject ID, COVID-19 status, age in years and sex. Where HLA class I and class II types were available, the types were taken from metadata supplied by the sample provider, not from assay-based typing.

In Seattle, one collaborating source enrolled patients while the infection was active and tracked those patients longitudinally over the course of disease. Collaborating institutions collected whole blood in K2EDTA tubes following their own protocols. Collaborator samples were shipped for TCRbeta analysis as frozen whole blood, isolated PBMCs, or DNA extracted from either sample type. The CDR3 extends over 15 residues, inclusive of both ends. Only CDR3 DNA is held: 45 bases, read in frame from base 1. Relative to germline, V is missing 6 bases and J is missing 0 bases, with 8 bases of the junction outside any gene match. The germline V gene (reference sequence) sets CDR1 to GTSNPN and CDR2 to SVGIG. Note on this clone: Its antigen is not yet known. The conserved phenylalanine or tryptophan normally closing the CDR3 is absent here, so this likely arose from a read error.

Broader findings and caveats from the paper: How much clinical and demographic metadata was included differed by source and by participant, and the metadata was provided uncurated.

TCRbeta CDR3 regions were amplified from genomic DNA by means of the immunoSEQ Assay, a bias-controlled multiplex PCR. Turning to the authors' computational methods: The number of nucleated cells in each sample was estimated by amplification of reference gene primers within the assay. To quantify the absolute abundance of each unique TCRbeta CDR3 rearrangement, sequence reads were collapsed and filtered. For each sample, productive Simpson clonality was calculated by taking the square root of Simpson's diversity index across productive rearrangements. The table was pulled from immuneACCESS by TCRdb, which kept in-frame rearrangements only. Such tables lose some clones; where checked, under half of the loss comes from unresolved V genes, and the rest has no known cause. That table gives V, J and clone size, and the DNA gave D and trimming. The sample profile shows 250,000 to 350,000 clones; about nine tenths of them were found once. The ten most abundant clones make up about 11% of the sample.

The chain links TRBV30 with TRBJ2-7; TRBD2 fits 10 bases in the junction. This sequence was found in a woman between 25 and 40 years old with COVID-19, enrolled during active disease. The sequenced material came from peripheral blood. Here is the DNA: TGTGCCTGCCGGACTAGCGGCTCTAGCTCCTACGAGCAGTACCTC. Translation gives CACRTSGSSSYEQYL.